This T cell receptor (beta chain) is drawn from a study of OX40 agonist ivuxolimab in advanced cancers. Only in-frame clones appear in the TCRdb table, and some are missing; sequencing was by immunoSEQ multiplex PCR. Among 70,000 to 85,000 clones, around 90% were seen once, and the ten largest hold roughly 1%. Specimen: CD4+ or CD8+ T cells sorted from blood, collected in a trial of the OX40 agonist ivuxolimab. This receptor was taken from an adult with an advanced solid tumor such as melanoma, head and neck, liver or kidney cancer.

The DNA for the CDR3 is TGTGCCAGTGAGGGGGGGTCCCAAACTGAAGCTTTCTTT. Its protein is CASEGGSQTEAFF. The chain employs TRBV19 and TRBJ1-1; maybe TRBD1 (6 bases). The CDR3 is 13 amino acids. The germline CDR1 and CDR2 sequences are LNHDA and SQIVND (reference sequence). V was cut by 8 bases and J by 5 bases, with 15 bases left in between.